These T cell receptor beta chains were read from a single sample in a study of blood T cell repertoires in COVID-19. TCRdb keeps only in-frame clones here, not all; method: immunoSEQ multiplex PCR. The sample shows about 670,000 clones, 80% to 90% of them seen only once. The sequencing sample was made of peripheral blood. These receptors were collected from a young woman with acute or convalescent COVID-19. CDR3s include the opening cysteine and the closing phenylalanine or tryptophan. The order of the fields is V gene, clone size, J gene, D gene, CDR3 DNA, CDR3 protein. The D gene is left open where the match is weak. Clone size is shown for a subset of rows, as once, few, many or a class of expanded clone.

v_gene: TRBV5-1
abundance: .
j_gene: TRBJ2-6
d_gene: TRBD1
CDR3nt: TGCGCCAGCAGTCGGGACAGTCTCAGCTCTGGGGCCAACGTCCTGACTTTC
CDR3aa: CASSRDSLSSGANVLTF

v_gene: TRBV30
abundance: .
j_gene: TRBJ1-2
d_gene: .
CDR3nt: TGTGCCTGGAGGAGCGACGGAGGGGGCTACACCTTC
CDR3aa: CAWRSDGGGYTF

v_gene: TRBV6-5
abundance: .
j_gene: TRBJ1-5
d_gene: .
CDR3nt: TGTGCCAGCAGTTACTCGGACTCGCGCAATCAGCCCCAGCATTTT
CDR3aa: CASSYSDSRNQPQHF

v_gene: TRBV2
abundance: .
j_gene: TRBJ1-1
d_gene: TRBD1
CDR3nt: TGTGCCAGCAGTGTAGTCGGGACAGCAGCGAACACTGAAGCTTTCTTT
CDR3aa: CASSVVGTAANTEAFF

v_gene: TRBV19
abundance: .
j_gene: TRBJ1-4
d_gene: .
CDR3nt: TGTGCCAGTAGTCAACCGGGACAAATAAATGAAAAACTGTTTTTT
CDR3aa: CASSQPGQINEKLFF

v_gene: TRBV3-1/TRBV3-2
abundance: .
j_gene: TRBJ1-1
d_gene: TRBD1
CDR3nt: TGTGCCAGCAGCTTGCAGGGGGCTGAAGCTTTCTTT
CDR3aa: CASSLQGAEAFF

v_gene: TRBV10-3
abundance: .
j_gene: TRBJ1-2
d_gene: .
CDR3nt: TGTGCCATCAGCAAACAGGGATCGGGTTCGAAAAACTATGGCTACACCTTC
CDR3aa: CAISKQGSGSKNYGYTF

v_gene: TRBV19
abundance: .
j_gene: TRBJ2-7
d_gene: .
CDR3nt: TGTGCCAGTAGTCCGCGACAGAGTAGGGGCTACGAGCAGTACTTC
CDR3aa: CASSPRQSRGYEQYF

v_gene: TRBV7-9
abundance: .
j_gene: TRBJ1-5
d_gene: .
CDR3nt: TGTGCCAGCAGCTTCAGCGCCGGACAGCCCCAGCATTTT
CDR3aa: CASSFSAGQPQHF

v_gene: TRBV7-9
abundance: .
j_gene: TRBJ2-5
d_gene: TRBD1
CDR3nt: TGTGCCAGCATGGGGCAGGGGGCTTGGGAGACCCAGTACTTC
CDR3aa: CASMGQGAWETQYF

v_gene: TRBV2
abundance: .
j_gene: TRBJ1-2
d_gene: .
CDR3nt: TGTGCCAGCGTGAGGGATAACTATGGCTACACCTTC
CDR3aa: CASVRDNYGYTF

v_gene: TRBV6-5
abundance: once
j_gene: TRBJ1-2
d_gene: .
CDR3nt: TGTGCCAGCATTCAGAACTATGGCTACACCTTC
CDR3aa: CASIQNYGYTF

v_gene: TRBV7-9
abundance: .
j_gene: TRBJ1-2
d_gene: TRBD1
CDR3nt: TGTGCCAGCAGTCTTACGATTCCAGGGGGCTATGGCTACACCTTC
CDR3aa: CASSLTIPGGYGYTF

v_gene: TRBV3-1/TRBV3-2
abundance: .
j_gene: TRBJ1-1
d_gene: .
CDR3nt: TGTGCCAGCAGCCTAAGGCAGGCGAACACTGAAGCTTTCTTT
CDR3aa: CASSLRQANTEAFF

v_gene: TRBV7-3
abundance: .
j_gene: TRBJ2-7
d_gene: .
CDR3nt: TGTGCCAGCAGCTTAGAGGGACATACGTACGAGCAGTACTTC
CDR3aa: CASSLEGHTYEQYF

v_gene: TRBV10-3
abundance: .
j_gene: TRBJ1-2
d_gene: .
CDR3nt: TGTGCCATCAGTGAGCCGACAGGTTCCCTTAACTATGGCTACACCTTC
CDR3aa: CAISEPTGSLNYGYTF

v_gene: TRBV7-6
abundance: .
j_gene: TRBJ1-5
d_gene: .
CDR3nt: TGTGCCAGCAGCTTAGCAGGGTTGACCAGCGGGCCAAATCAGCCCCAGCATTTT
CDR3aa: CASSLAGLTSGPNQPQHF

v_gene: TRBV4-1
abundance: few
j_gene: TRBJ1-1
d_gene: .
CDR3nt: TGCGCCAGCAGCCAAGATGCGGCAGCGAACACTGAAGCTTTCTTT
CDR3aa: CASSQDAAANTEAFF

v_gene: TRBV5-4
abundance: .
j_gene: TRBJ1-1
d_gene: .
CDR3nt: TGTGCCAGCAGCCTAAATGGACAGACGAACACTGAAGCTTTCTTT
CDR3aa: CASSLNGQTNTEAFF

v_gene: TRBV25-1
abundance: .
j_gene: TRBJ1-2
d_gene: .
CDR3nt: TGTGCCAGCAGTGATACAGGGCCGACGGGTGGCTACACCTTC
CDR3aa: CASSDTGPTGGYTF

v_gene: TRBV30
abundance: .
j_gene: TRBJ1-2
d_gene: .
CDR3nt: TGTGCCTGGAGTGTAGAGTTTAACTATGGCTACACCTTC
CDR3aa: CAWSVEFNYGYTF

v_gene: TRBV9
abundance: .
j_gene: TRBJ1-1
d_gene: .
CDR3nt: TGTGCCAGCAGCGGGAGGGTAGGGTCTGGGGCTTTCTTT
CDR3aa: CASSGRVGSGAFF

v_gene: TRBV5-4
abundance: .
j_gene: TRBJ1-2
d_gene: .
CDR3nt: TGTGCCAGCAGCACGGGGGGCCCCCTCGGCTACACCTTC
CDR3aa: CASSTGGPLGYTF

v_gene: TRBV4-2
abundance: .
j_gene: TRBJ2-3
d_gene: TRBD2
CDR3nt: TGTGCCAGCAGCCAAGAGACTAGCGGGGGGGCCATCATAGATACGCAGTATTTT
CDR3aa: CASSQETSGGAIIDTQYF

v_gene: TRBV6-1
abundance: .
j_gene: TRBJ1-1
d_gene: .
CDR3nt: TGTGCCAGCAGTGAAGCGGCAAACACTGAAGCTTTCTTT
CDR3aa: CASSEAANTEAFF

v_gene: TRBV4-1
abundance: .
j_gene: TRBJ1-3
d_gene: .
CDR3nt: TGCGCCAGCAGCCAGTGGCATCTTTTCAGTGGAAACACCATATATTTT
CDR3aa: CASSQWHLFSGNTIYF

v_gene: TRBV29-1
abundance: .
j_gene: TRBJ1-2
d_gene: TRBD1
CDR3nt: TGCAGCGTCCCCCGACAGGGGGCAAGGAATGGCTACACCTTC
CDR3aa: CSVPRQGARNGYTF

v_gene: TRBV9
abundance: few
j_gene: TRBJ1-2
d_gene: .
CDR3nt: TGTGCCAGCAGCGTAGCTGCAGGCTATGGCTACACCTTC
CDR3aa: CASSVAAGYGYTF

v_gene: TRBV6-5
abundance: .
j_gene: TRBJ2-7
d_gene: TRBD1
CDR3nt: TGTGCCAGCAGCTGGACAGGGGAAGCCTACTACGAGCAGTACTTC
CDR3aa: CASSWTGEAYYEQYF

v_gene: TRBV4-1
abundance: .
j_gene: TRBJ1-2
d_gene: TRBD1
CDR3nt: TGCGCCAGCAGCCAAGAGGGGGACAGCTATGGCTACACCTTC
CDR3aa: CASSQEGDSYGYTF

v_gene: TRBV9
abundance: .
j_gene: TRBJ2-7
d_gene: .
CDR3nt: TGTGCCAGCAGCGTTTCAGGCAGGGCCTACGAGCAGTACTTC
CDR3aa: CASSVSGRAYEQYF

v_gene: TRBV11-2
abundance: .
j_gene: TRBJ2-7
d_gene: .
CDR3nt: TGTGCCAGCAGCCCCCTCTACGAGCAGTACTTC
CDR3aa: CASSPLYEQYF

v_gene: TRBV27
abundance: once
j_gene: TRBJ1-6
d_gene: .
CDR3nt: TGTGCCATTGCGGACAGCGTTAATTCACCCCTCCACTTT
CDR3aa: CAIADSVNSPLHF

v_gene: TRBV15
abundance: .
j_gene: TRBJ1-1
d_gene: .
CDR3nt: TGTGCCACCAGCGGAGGAGGTCAGGGGTGGGGGATGAACACTGAAGCTTTCTTT
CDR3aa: CATSGGGQGWGMNTEAFF

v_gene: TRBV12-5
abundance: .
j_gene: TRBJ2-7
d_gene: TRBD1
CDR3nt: TGTGCTAGTGCCTCAGTCGGGACAGGGTTTTACGAGCAGTACTTC
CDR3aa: CASASVGTGFYEQYF

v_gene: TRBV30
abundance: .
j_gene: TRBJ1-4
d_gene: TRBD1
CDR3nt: TGTGCCTGGAGTGTACACGACAGGGGGAACGAAAAACTGTTTTTT
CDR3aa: CAWSVHDRGNEKLFF

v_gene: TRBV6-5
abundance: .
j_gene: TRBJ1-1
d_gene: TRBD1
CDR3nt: TGTGCCACGGACAGGGAACTTAACACTGAAGCTTTCTTT
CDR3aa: CATDRELNTEAFF

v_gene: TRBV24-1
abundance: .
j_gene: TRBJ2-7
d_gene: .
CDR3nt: TGTGCCACCAGTTTACTGGAGGTCCCTCTACCCTACGAGCAGTACTTC
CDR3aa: CATSLLEVPLPYEQYF

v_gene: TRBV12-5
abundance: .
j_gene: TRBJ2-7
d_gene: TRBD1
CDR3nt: TGTGCTAGTGGTTTGGTCCTATCCGGGACAGGGGGTGTCGAGCAGTACTTC
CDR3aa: CASGLVLSGTGGVEQYF

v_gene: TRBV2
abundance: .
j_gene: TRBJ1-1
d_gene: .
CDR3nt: TGTGCCAGCAGCAAACAGGGCGCTGAAGCTTTCTTT
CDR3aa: CASSKQGAEAFF

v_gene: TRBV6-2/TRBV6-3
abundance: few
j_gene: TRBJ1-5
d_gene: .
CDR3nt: TGTGCCAGCAGTTACACGGGAACTAGCAATCAGCCCCAGCATTTT
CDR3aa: CASSYTGTSNQPQHF

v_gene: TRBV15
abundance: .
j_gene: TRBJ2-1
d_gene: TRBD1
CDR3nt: TGTGCCACCAGCAGAGACACCGGGACAGGGACCAATGAGCAGTTCTTC
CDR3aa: CATSRDTGTGTNEQFF

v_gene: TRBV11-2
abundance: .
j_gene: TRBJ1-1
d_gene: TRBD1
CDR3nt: TGTGCCAGCAGCTTGGGACAGGGCCCTTTTTTAGAAGCTTTCTTT
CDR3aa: CASSLGQGPFLEAFF

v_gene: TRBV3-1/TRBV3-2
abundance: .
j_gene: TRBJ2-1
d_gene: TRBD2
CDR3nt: TGTGCCAGCAGCCCCCCAAAAGTCCAGCGGGGGAGCCATGAGCAGTTCTTC
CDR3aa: CASSPPKVQRGSHEQFF

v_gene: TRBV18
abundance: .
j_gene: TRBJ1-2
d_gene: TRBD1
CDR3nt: TGTGCCAGCTCGCAAGATCGACAGGGATTTAACTATGGCTACACCTTC
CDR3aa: CASSQDRQGFNYGYTF

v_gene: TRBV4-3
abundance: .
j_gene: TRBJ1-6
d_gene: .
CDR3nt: TGCGCCAGCAGCCAAGGAACAAATTCACCCCTCCACTTT
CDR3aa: CASSQGTNSPLHF

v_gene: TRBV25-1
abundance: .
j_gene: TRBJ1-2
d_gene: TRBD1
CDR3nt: TGTGCCAGCAGTTACGGGACAGGCTCGGGGGGCTACACCTTC
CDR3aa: CASSYGTGSGGYTF

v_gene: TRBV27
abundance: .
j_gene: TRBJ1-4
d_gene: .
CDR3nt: TGTGCCAGCAGTTTAGAAGGCAGGCGTAATGAAAAACTGTTTTTT
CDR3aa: CASSLEGRRNEKLFF

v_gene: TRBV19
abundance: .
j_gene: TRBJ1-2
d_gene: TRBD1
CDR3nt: TGTGCCAGTAGTGCGACAGGGACCTATGGCTACACCTTC
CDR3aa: CASSATGTYGYTF

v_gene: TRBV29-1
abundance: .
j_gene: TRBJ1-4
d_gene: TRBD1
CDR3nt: TGCAGCGGTACAGGGGAAACTAATGAAAAACTGTTTTTT
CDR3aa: CSGTGETNEKLFF

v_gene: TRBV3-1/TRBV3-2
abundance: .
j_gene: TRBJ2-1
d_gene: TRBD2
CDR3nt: TGTGCCAGCAGCCAAGTTGTCGGGCGGGGGAGCTCCTACAATGAGCAGTTCTTC
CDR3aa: CASSQVVGRGSSYNEQFF

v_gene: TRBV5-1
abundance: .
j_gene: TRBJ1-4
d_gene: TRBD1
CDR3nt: TGCGCCAGCAGCTTGGGGGACAGGGAGATTAAAGCTTCAACTAATGAAAAACTGTTTTTT
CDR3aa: CASSLGDREIKASTNEKLFF

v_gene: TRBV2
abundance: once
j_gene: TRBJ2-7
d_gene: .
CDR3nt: TGTGCCAGCTACAGGGCCTCCTACGAGCAGTACTTC
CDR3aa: CASYRASYEQYF

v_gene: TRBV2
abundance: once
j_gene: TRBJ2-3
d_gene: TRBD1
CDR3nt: TGTGCCAGCAGTCTGGACAGGGGGCGGCCCTTCACAGATACGCAGTATTTT
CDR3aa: CASSLDRGRPFTDTQYF

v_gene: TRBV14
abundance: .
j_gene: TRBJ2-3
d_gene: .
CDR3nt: TGTGCCAGCAGCCAGATCAAAGGATCGCGGGTTTTCACAGATACGCAGTATTTT
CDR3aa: CASSQIKGSRVFTDTQYF

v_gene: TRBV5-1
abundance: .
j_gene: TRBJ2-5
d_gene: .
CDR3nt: TGCGCCAGCAGCTTGGGGGCGAACATCCAAGAGACCCAGTACTTC
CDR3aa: CASSLGANIQETQYF

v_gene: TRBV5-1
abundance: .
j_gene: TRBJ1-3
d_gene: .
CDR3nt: TGCGCCAGCAGCTTAGGGGCTTTAGGTGGAAACACCATATATTTT
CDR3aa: CASSLGALGGNTIYF

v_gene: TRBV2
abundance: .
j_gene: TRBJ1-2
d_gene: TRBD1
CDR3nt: TGTGCCAGCAGGATGGAGGGGGCGAGGGAATATGGCTACACCTTC
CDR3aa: CASRMEGAREYGYTF

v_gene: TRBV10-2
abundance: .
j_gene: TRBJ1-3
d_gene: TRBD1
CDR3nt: TGCGCCAGCAGCGACCCGGGACAGGCGTTTGGGATCAGCTCTGGAAACACCATATATTTT
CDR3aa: CASSDPGQAFGISSGNTIYF